This T cell receptor (beta chain) appears in the sequencing data of a study of T-cell reconstitution after alpha-beta-depleted transplantation in children. A TCRbeta library incorporating unique molecular identifiers was prepared. In TCRdb, the PCR reads were re-called with MiXCR into one record per CDR3 protein. This table has about 540,000 distinct CDR3 sequences, roughly 18% appearing once. Germline CDR1 SGHTA, CDR2 FQGNSA. V shed 1 base and J 14 bases; nucleotides not matched to a gene: 7. CDR3 length equals 15 residues. Source: PBMCs from the stem cell graft donor, taken from the stem cell graft. This receptor was identified in a human donor who donated a stem cell graft to a child with acute lymphoblastic leukemia. The chain uses TRBV7-2 and TRBJ2-1; TRBD2 aligns across 14 bases. The CDR3 DNA follows: TGTGCCAGCAGCTTAGTAGGGACTAGCGGGAGAAATGAGTTCTTC. Its protein product is CASSLVGTSGRNEFF.